These T cell receptor beta chains were read from a single sample in a study of T cells after yellow fever vaccination. TCRdb ran MiXCR on the 5' RACE reads and lists one entry per CDR3 protein. Found here are 200,000 to 300,000 distinct CDR3 sequences, approximately 6.8% of them singletons; the top ten hold around 1.1%. This sample comprised CD4+ T cells sorted from PBMCs, obtained on the day of the yellow fever booster vaccination. The source of these receptors is a man aged 25-45 years who received the YFV17D yellow fever vaccine. CDR3s include the opening cysteine and the closing phenylalanine or tryptophan. D genes are given only for firm matches. Expanded clones are given a class, and other clones once, few, many or no size at all.

V gene	clone size	D gene	J gene	CDR3 protein	CDR3 DNA
TRBV20-1	-	TRBD1	TRBJ1-2	CSARNPTGDDSYGYTF	TGCAGTGCTAGAAATCCCACAGGGGATGACAGCTATGGCTACACCTTC
TRBV24-1	-	TRBD1	TRBJ2-3	CATSLNTRGQALGSDTQYF	TGTGCCACCAGTCTAAATACACGAGGACAGGCTCTCGGTTCGGATACGCAGTATTTT
TRBV29-1	-	TRBD1	TRBJ2-3	CSAAEGQGTDTHYF	TGCAGCGCTGCTGAGGGACAGGGAACAGATACGCACTATTTT
TRBV20-1	-	-	TRBJ2-1	CSASLGPQFF	TGCAGTGCCAGCCTGGGGCCGCAGTTCTTC
TRBV6-5	few	-	TRBJ2-7	CASSYSPGRQMSHEQYF	TGTGCCAGCAGTTATTCCCCCGGGCGGCAAATGTCTCATGAGCAGTACTTC
TRBV18	-	-	TRBJ2-7	CASSPTGRYEQYF	TGTGCCAGCTCCCCCACAGGGAGGTACGAGCAGTACTTC
TRBV3-1	few	TRBD2	TRBJ2-2	CASSQGPAGGLGNTGELFF	TGTGCCAGCAGCCAAGGTCCAGCGGGAGGATTGGGGAACACCGGGGAGCTGTTTTTT
TRBV7-2	many	TRBD2	TRBJ2-2	CASSFAGGINIGELFF	TGTGCCAGCAGCTTTGCGGGAGGGATAAATATCGGGGAGCTGTTTTTT
TRBV10-3	many	-	TRBJ2-7	CAISEGVSEQYF	TGTGCCATCAGTGAGGGGGTCTCAGAGCAGTACTTC
TRBV7-2	many	-	TRBJ2-7	CASSLGELTGDF	TGTGCCAGCAGCTTGGGGGAATTGACCGGGGACTTC
TRBV9	-	-	TRBJ1-5	CASSVDPGQDSNQPQHF	TGTGCCAGCAGCGTAGATCCAGGCCAGGATAGCAATCAGCCCCAGCATTTT
TRBV6-2/TRBV6-3	many	-	TRBJ2-1	CASSSRQRWDEQFF	TGTGCCAGCAGTTCCCGTCAACGATGGGATGAGCAGTTCTTC
TRBV9	few	-	TRBJ2-5	CASSVGGKETQYF	TGTGCCAGCAGCGTAGGCGGGAAAGAGACCCAGTACTTC
TRBV7-3	few	TRBD2	TRBJ2-1	CASDWWLAGGYNEQFF	TGTGCCAGCGATTGGTGGCTAGCGGGAGGATACAATGAGCAGTTCTTC
TRBV18	many	-	TRBJ1-5	CASSPGSNQPQHF	TGTGCCAGCTCACCGGGCAGCAATCAGCCCCAGCATTTT
TRBV5-1	many	-	TRBJ2-7	CASSLNRDPYEQYF	TGCGCCAGCAGCTTAAACAGGGATCCCTACGAGCAGTACTTC
TRBV7-8	few	TRBD1	TRBJ1-5	CASSRTGSSPQHF	TGTGCCAGCAGCCGGACAGGGTCATCGCCCCAGCATTTT